This T cell receptor beta chain is from a study of CD4 T cells in relation to SARS-CoV-2 and coronaviruses (dated by TCRdb to 2020 to 2022). Some background on the complete study: In the ViraFEST assay, PBMCs were cultured with antigen for less than eleven days, after which TCR beta CDR3s were sequenced to identify clonal expansions specific to the antigen. At the level of individual TCR clonotypes, the study evaluated whether memory CD4+ T cells crossreact between the spike proteins of SARS-CoV-2 and those of common cold coronaviruses. HLA restriction was mapped for shared crossreactive spike epitopes using patient-derived lymphoblastoid cell lines. Samples from a few pre-COVID donors and the naive versus memory experiments were sequenced with the Adaptive Biotechnologies TCR-sequencing kit; other data were Illumina-based. For other donors in the study, expansion assays were sequenced with a different, Illumina-based TCR-beta assay. An HIV-1 Nef peptide pool or a culture without peptide was used as the negative reference condition. Overall study outcomes, separate from this receptor: Small numbers of patients and of tested TCRs limited the study. No donor contributed both pre-pandemic and post-infection samples, which limited tracing the source of pre-existing responses. Roughly 64% of donors had memory CD4+ clonotypes that crossrecognized SARS-CoV-2 and at least one common cold coronavirus spike. Compared with monoreactive clones, crossreactive clones had significantly weaker SARS-CoV-2-driven expansion, a result consistent with antigenic imprinting. Crossreactivity analysis centred on spike protein, so crossreactivity against other viral proteins was not assessed.

This clone appeared a few times. There is no known antigen for this receptor. No per-base quality is available; no much larger clone lies one base away. CD4+ T cells from unexposed donors were collected before the COVID-19 pandemic (2011-2018). The EasySep CD4+ T cell isolation kit was used to isolate CD4+ T cells once the cultures had run for about 10 days. Unexposed donor CD4+ T cells were tested for reactivity to SARS-CoV-2 S and N and four common cold coronavirus spike pools, as cell number allowed. Two million PBMCs per well were cultured in IMDM with roughly 5% human AB serum and 9.5 to 10 IU/ml IL-2. Half of the culture medium was replaced with fresh IL-2-containing medium on days 3 and 7. In general, every peptide culture condition was set up in three replicate wells. The leukapheresis product for the unexposed donors was obtained through commercial purchase. PBMCs were isolated from leukapheresis product or whole blood by Ficoll-Paque PLUS gradient centrifugation. PBMCs were either used fresh in the expansion assay or cryopreserved at -140 degrees C. The QIAamp Micro DNA Kit was used to extract genomic DNA from the CD4+ T cells.

Libraries were made using the immunoSEQ multiplex PCR assay. The original methods were these. Preprocessing removed nonproductive sequences and CDR3s not starting with C, not ending with F or W, or shorter than 7 amino acids. Antigen-specific clonotypes were called with the MANAFEST web app on the basis of expansion relative to the reference and to other culture wells. A clone was considered positive if the clone showed significant expansion compared with the reference culture in 2 of 3 replicate wells at an FDR below 0.05. Positive clones also required significant expansion versus all other tandem wells and an odds ratio above 5. Pairwise Levenshtein distance, computed with the stringdist R package after three terminal residues were trimmed from each end, was used as the measure of CDR3 homology. Not all clones reach the TCRdb copy of this immuneACCESS table, which keeps in-frame sequences only. Checked studies attribute under half of the gap to unresolved V genes and leave the rest unexplained. V and J calls and clone size follow that table, whereas D and trimming were derived from the DNA. The sample records about 29,000 clones, 72% of which are singletons. Of the sample, 12% is held by the ten largest clones.

Sequenced material: CD4+ T cells from PBMCs, cultured in vitro. The sequence was collected from a human donor in good health.

The encoded CDR3 is CASSPGQDHTEAFF. Here is the DNA: TGTGCCAGCAGCCCCGGACAGGACCACACTGAAGCTTTCTTT. The chain uses TRBV7-3 and TRBJ1-1, with TRBD1 matching 7 junction bases. CDR1 SGHTA and CDR2 FQGTGA were looked up in the germline V gene. Unmatched junction bases come to 6, with V trimmed by 5 bases and J by 3 bases. Inclusive of the bounding cysteine and phenylalanine, the CDR3 is 14 residues long. Only CDR3 DNA remains: 42 bases, in frame from the first base.